This is a list of T cell receptor beta chains from one sample in a study of shared clonotypes between healthy human individuals. Sequenced by immunoSEQ multiplex PCR; TCRdb stores in-frame clones only, minus some. The sample consists of a few million clones, approximately 95% of them appearing once. The sequenced sample consisted of naive CD4+ T cells from PBMCs. These receptors were taken from a man between 18 and 29 years old in good health. Some clones in this sample may be carry-over from other donors' samples. The CDR3 runs from the conserved cysteine through the conserved F or W. Fields, in order: D gene, V gene, J gene, clone size, CDR3 protein, CDR3 DNA. D genes are given only for firm matches. Some rows mark clone size as missing; the rest say once, few, many or name a class of expanded clone.

>-|TRBV30|TRBJ2-1|once
CAWSFTRDSRNHNEQFF
TGTGCCTGGAGTTTTACCCGGGACTCTCGGAACCACAATGAGCAGTTCTTC
>-|TRBV11-2|TRBJ2-3|-
CASSPDTDTQYF
TGTGCCAGCAGTCCAGACACAGATACGCAGTATTTT
>-|TRBV27|TRBJ1-2|few
CASSLGFGGGYTF
TGTGCCAGCAGCTTAGGGTTTGGGGGTGGCTACACCTTC
>-|TRBV5-4|TRBJ2-1|-
CASSLGSGSSYNEQFF
TGTGCCAGCAGCTTGGGTAGCGGCAGCTCCTACAATGAGCAGTTCTTC
>TRBD1|TRBV19|TRBJ2-7|-
CASSMGQGSYEQYF
TGTGCCAGTAGTATGGGACAGGGGTCCTACGAGCAGTACTTC
>-|TRBV19|TRBJ2-7|-
CASSIGIVRQQYF
TGTGCCAGTAGTATAGGTATCGTCCGTCAGCAGTACTTC
>TRBD1|TRBV10-3|TRBJ2-5|once
CAISGTGGETQYF
TGTGCCATCAGTGGGACAGGGGGAGAGACCCAGTACTTC
>-|TRBV28|TRBJ2-7|-
CASSLGEHEQYF
TGTGCCAGCAGTTTAGGGGAACACGAGCAGTACTTC
>-|TRBV11-2|TRBJ2-7|-
CASSRTVGSQLYEQYF
TGTGCCAGCAGCCGGACAGTGGGATCCCAACTTTACGAGCAGTACTTC
>-|TRBV10-3|TRBJ1-1|-
CAIRGGNTEAFF
TGTGCCATCAGAGGGGGGAACACTGAAGCTTTCTTT
>-|TRBV7-9|TRBJ2-7|-
CASSLSGEQYF
TGTGCCAGCAGCTTATCCGGGGAGCAGTACTTC
>-|TRBV7-3|TRBJ1-1|-
CASSRQRQSEAFF
TGTGCCAGCAGCCGTCAACGACAATCTGAAGCTTTCTTT
>-|TRBV10-3|TRBJ2-5|-
CAISEWAIQETQYF
TGTGCCATCAGTGAGTGGGCCATCCAAGAGACCCAGTACTTC
>-|TRBV5-1|TRBJ1-3|-
CASSLEHSGNTIYF
TGCGCCAGCAGCTTGGAACACTCTGGAAACACCATATATTTT
>-|TRBV4-3|TRBJ2-3|-
CASSPAGEDTQYF
TGCGCCAGCAGCCCCGCAGGGGAAGATACGCAGTATTTT
>TRBD1|TRBV7-2|TRBJ1-2|-
CASSHPGGAYGYTF
TGTGCCAGCAGCCATCCAGGGGGCGCATATGGCTACACCTTC
>TRBD2|TRBV29-1|TRBJ2-1|-
CSVRTRQHSTYNEQFF
TGCAGCGTTAGGACTAGACAACATTCAACATACAATGAGCAGTTCTTC
>TRBD1|TRBV9|TRBJ1-2|few
CASSPDGQGRYGYTF
TGTGCCAGCAGCCCTGACGGACAGGGAAGATATGGCTACACCTTC
>-|TRBV5-1|TRBJ1-3|-
CASSPPAGNTIYF
TGCGCCAGCAGCCCGCCGGCTGGAAACACCATATATTTT
>-|TRBV9|TRBJ2-1|-
CASSVATATPSYNEQFF
TGTGCCAGCAGCGTAGCTACGGCAACTCCCTCCTACAATGAGCAGTTCTTC
>-|TRBV4-3|TRBJ1-2|-
CASSQDALGRSYGYTF
TGCGCCAGCAGCCAAGATGCGTTGGGACGGAGCTATGGCTACACCTTC
>-|TRBV5-1|TRBJ2-7|-
CASSLVGDLREQYF
TGCGCCAGCAGTTTGGTGGGAGATCTAAGGGAGCAGTACTTC
>-|TRBV28|TRBJ2-3|-
CASSLFVTGLSDTQYF
TGTGCCAGCAGTTTATTTGTGACCGGACTTTCAGATACGCAGTATTTT
>-|TRBV30|TRBJ2-5|-
CAWGVGGSQETQYF
TGTGCCTGGGGGGTTGGTGGGAGCCAAGAGACCCAGTACTTC
>TRBD2|TRBV5-1|TRBJ2-1|-
CASSFLAGGPNEQFF
TGCGCCAGCAGCTTTTTAGCGGGAGGCCCGAATGAGCAGTTCTTC
>-|TRBV6-5|TRBJ1-3|-
CASSYTPNSGNTIYF
TGTGCCAGCAGTTACACACCTAACTCTGGAAACACCATATATTTT
>-|TRBV4-2|TRBJ2-1|-
CASSLPPDNEQFF
TGTGCCAGCAGCCTTCCACCGGATAATGAGCAGTTCTTC
>-|TRBV29-1|TRBJ2-1|-
CSVVARRDNEQFF
TGCAGCGTAGTAGCCCGCCGAGACAATGAGCAGTTCTTC
>-|TRBV28|TRBJ2-3|-
CARPVGYFAQYF
TGTGCCAGACCCGTCGGTTATTTTGCGCAGTATTTT
>TRBD1|TRBV9|TRBJ1-4|-
CASSVDGRGREKLFF
TGTGCCAGCAGCGTAGACGGCAGGGGGAGGGAAAAACTGTTTTTT
>-|TRBV28|TRBJ2-3|-
CASSLFYGTDRTDTQYF
TGTGCCAGCAGTTTATTTTATGGTACGGACCGCACAGATACGCAGTATTTT
>-|TRBV5-5|TRBJ1-1|-
CASSLRAYTEAFF
TGTGCCAGCAGCCTCCGCGCTTACACTGAAGCTTTCTTT
>-|TRBV6-5|TRBJ2-3|-
CASSYTVSSTDTQYF
TGTGCCAGCAGTTATACGGTTTCTAGCACAGATACGCAGTATTTT
>TRBD1|TRBV7-3|TRBJ1-2|-
CASSYERTGGSGYTF
TGTGCCAGCAGCTACGAGAGGACAGGGGGGAGTGGCTACACCTTC
>-|TRBV2|TRBJ2-5|-
CASSLDGGPHF
TGTGCCAGCAGTCTAGACGGGGGCCCGCACTTC
>TRBD1|TRBV18|TRBJ2-6|-
CASSPVSTGGSGANVLTF
TGTGCCAGCTCACCAGTCTCGACAGGGGGCTCTGGGGCCAACGTCCTGACTTTC
>TRBD2|TRBV7-9|TRBJ2-1|-
CASSPVGLAYNEQFF
TGTGCCAGCAGCCCAGTTGGACTAGCGTATAATGAGCAGTTCTTC
>TRBD1|TRBV27|TRBJ2-7|-
CASSIGQGAYEQYF
TGTGCCAGCAGTATCGGACAGGGGGCCTACGAGCAGTACTTC
>-|TRBV29-1|TRBJ1-1|once
CSVDDDHTEAFF
TGCAGCGTTGACGACGACCACACTGAAGCTTTCTTT
>TRBD2|TRBV5-6|TRBJ2-2|-
CASSSNGPSGRRIGELFF
TGTGCCAGCAGCTCGAATGGTCCTAGCGGGAGGCGTATCGGGGAGCTGTTTTTT
>TRBD2|TRBV12-5|TRBJ2-3|-
CASGLSVVLGGRATDTQYF
TGTGCTAGTGGTTTATCGGTGGTTCTCGGCGGGAGAGCGACAGATACGCAGTATTTT